These 28 T cell receptor beta chains share one sample of origin, sequenced in a study of T-cell reconstitution after alpha-beta-depleted transplantation in children. As it was prepared, the TCRbeta library received unique molecular identifiers. In TCRdb, the PCR reads were re-called with MiXCR into one record per CDR3 protein. The repertoire has a few hundred thousand distinct CDR3 sequences, over 20% of them found once; the top ten carry around 2.5%. The material was PBMCs, obtained before TCRalphabeta/CD19-depleted stem cell transplant. These TCRs come from a girl aged 2 to 10 with Fanconi anemia, due to receive a stem cell transplant.

In this sample, this clonotype turned up many times. The V gene is TRBV24-1, the J gene TRBJ2-1; TRBD1 matches 9 bases. The CDR3 is 15 residues long. Losses at the gene ends were 4 bases for V and 4 bases for J; bases not matched to a gene: 4. Germline V gene sequence: CDR1 KGHDR, CDR2 SFDVKD. CDR3 bases: TGTGCCACCAGTGAACCGGGACAGGGATACAATGAGCAGTTCTTC. Amino acids: CATSEPGQGYNEQFF.

This clonotype was detected ten times or more. The V call is TRBV29-1, the J call TRBJ1-2; D not certain. This CDR3 is 14 amino acids long. The germline V gene encodes CDR1 SQVTM and CDR2 ANQGSEA. The ends were cut back, 3 bases at V and 4 bases at J, with 15 bases in the middle. Here the CDR3 reads CSVDQARGSYGYTF. For the CDR3, the DNA is TGCAGCGTTGATCAGGCAAGAGGTAGCTATGGCTACACCTTC.

The genes are TRBV20-1 and TRBJ1-2; 7 positions agree with TRBD1. This CDR3 spans 14 amino acids. With 5 bases clipped from V and 4 bases from J, the junction kept 10 bases outside the gene matches. Germline V gives CDR1 DFQATT, CDR2 SNEGSKA (reference sequence). The CDR3 nucleotides are TGCAGTGCTCAGGACAGGAGAATGACCTATGGCTACACCTTC. Translation: CSAQDRRMTYGYTF.

This clonotype was recorded many times. This chain links TRBV29-1 with TRBJ2-3; 9 bases agree with TRBD1. The ends lost 7 bases at V and 6 bases at J; junction bases unmatched: 8. CDR1 and CDR2 from the germline V gene are SQVTM and ANQGSEA. CDR3 length equals 13 residues. The CDR3, as DNA: TGCAGCGCCGAGACAGGGGGAGCGGATACGCAGTATTTT. Its translation: CSAETGGADTQYF.

In this sample, this clonotype turned up many times. J is TRBJ2-2 and V is TRBV20-1; possible D gene TRBD2, 6 bases. Trimming took off 0 bases at V and 3 bases at J, with 17 bases between the two ends. Germline CDR1 is DFQATT and CDR2 is SNEGSKA (reference sequence). This CDR3 spans 17 amino acids. In nucleotides, the CDR3 is TGCAGTGCTAGAGATCGGAGGGCCAGCGTCCACACCGGGGAGCTGTTTTTT. It encodes CSARDRRASVHTGELFF.

This chain connects TRBV29-1 to TRBJ1-2; no clear D gene. The CDR3 runs 14 residues. The germline CDR1 and CDR2 sequences are SQVTM and ANQGSEA. V was shortened by 4 bases and J by 3 bases, with 15 bases between the two germline ends. The CDR3 spells CSVVGPGEDYGYTF. For the CDR3, the DNA is TGCAGCGTTGTAGGGCCAGGCGAGGACTATGGCTACACCTTC.

This CDR3 reads CASSFAGTGGTEAFF. CDR3 DNA sequence: TGTGCCAGCAGTTTTGCCGGGACAGGGGGCACTGAAGCTTTCTTT. The V gene is TRBV2, the J gene TRBJ1-1; 11 nucleotides agree with TRBD1. The CDR3 consists of 15 residues. In germline, CDR1 is SNHLY, CDR2 FYNNEI. The V segment lost 5 bases and the J segment 4 bases; nucleotides outside the gene matches: 6.

The chain joins TRBV6-5 to TRBJ2-2; TRBD2 aligns across 9 bases. The V segment lost 5 bases and the J segment 6 bases; nucleotides outside the gene matches: 10. Germline V gives CDR1 MNHEY, CDR2 SVGAGI. The CDR3 loop spans 16 amino acids. The CDR3 region is CASSETGTSIPGELFF. The CDR3 nucleotides read TGTGCCAGCAGTGAAACCGGGACTAGCATTCCCGGGGAGCTGTTTTTT.

In its sample, this clonotype was seen many times. This chain joins TRBV12-3 or TRBV12-4 and TRBJ1-2; D uncertain. V was trimmed by 4 bases and J by 1 base, leaving 19 bases between them. The length of the CDR3 is 17 residues. CDR3 loop: CASSSTPGSGVNYGYTF. The CDR3 nucleotides are TGTGCCAGCAGTTCAACACCGGGGTCAGGAGTTAACTATGGCTACACCTTC.

CDR3 residues: CASSLFGGPHNTDTQYF. In DNA, the CDR3 is TGTGCCAGCAGCTTGTTCGGGGGCCCCCATAACACAGATACGCAGTATTTT. The rearrangement uses TRBV11-2 and TRBJ2-3; possibly TRBD1 or TRBD2 for D (6 bases each). Trimming took 3 bases from V and 2 from J, leaving 18 bases between them. From germline, CDR1 is SGHAT and CDR2 FQNNGV. The CDR3 spans 17 residues. Full variable domain (remainder filled in from reference TRBV11-2 and TRBJ2-3): EAGVAQSPRYKIIEKRQSVAFWCNPISGHATLYWYQQILGQGPKLLIQFQNNGVVDDSQLPKDRFSAERLKGVDSTLKIQPAKLEDSAVYLCASSLFGGPHNTDTQYFGPGTRLTVL.

This chain uses TRBV20-1 with TRBJ2-7; a weak D match, TRBD2 (5 bases). V lost 2 bases and J lost 2, with 16 bases in between. CDR1 DFQATT and CDR2 SNEGSKA come from the germline V gene (reference sequence). The CDR3 runs 15 residues. The CDR3: CSARLPDFTPYEQYF. The CDR3 region has the DNA TGCAGTGCTAGACTCCCGGACTTCACTCCCTACGAGCAGTACTTC.

V is TRBV2 and J is TRBJ2-1, with TRBD2 identical over 11 bases. Germline lookup yields CDR1 SNHLY and CDR2 FYNNEI. V shed 7 bases and J 7 bases; nucleotides not matched to a gene: 3. This CDR3 comprises 13 residues. The CDR3 DNA follows: TGTGCCAGCATTACTAGCGGGAGAAATGAGCAGTTCTTC. Its protein is CASITSGRNEQFF. The full variable domain, its missing parts supplied by reference TRBV2 and TRBJ2-1, is EPEVTQTPSHQVTQMGQEVILRCVPISNHLYFYWYRQILGQKVEFLVSFYNNEISEKSEIFDDQFSVERPDGSNFTLKIRSTKLEDSAMYFCASITSGRNEQFFGPGTRLTVL.

This clonotype was picked up many times. The rearrangement joins TRBV10-3 to TRBJ2-1; D may be TRBD1 (6 bases). Looked up from germline, CDR1 is ENHRY and CDR2 is SYGVKD. CDR3 length equals 13 residues. V gave up 10 bases and J gave up 3 bases, with 13 bases separating them. The CDR3 nucleotides are TGTGCCAGCAGAGCGGACAGCTACAATGAGCAGTTCTTC. It yields the protein CASRADSYNEQFF.

Of note for this clonotype: One end of the junction is discordant with germline, which a read error may explain. This chain links TRBV12-3 or TRBV12-4 with TRBJ2-6; D gene uncertain. The CDR3 is made up of 18 amino acids. In DNA form, the CDR3 reads TGTGCCTGCAGTTTTTGGCCACCTGGCCTAGGTGGGGCCAACGTCCTGACTTTC. Residues: CACSFWPPGLGGANVLTF.

This clonotype was detected ten times or more. The chain has TRBV4-2 and TRBJ2-7, with 7 bases matching TRBD1. The CDR3 runs to 15 residues. The germline gives CDR1 LGHNA, CDR2 YNFKEQ. V shed 3 bases and J 0 bases; nucleotides not matched to a gene: 5. The CDR3 nucleotides read TGTGCCAGCAGCCAGGTGACAGGGCCCTCCTACGAGCAGTACTTC. Amino acids: CASSQVTGPSYEQYF.

This clonotype has a handful of counts. CDR3 region: CASGFGTGQPYNEQFF. The CDR3 DNA is TGTGCTAGTGGTTTTGGAACGGGACAGCCTTACAATGAGCAGTTCTTC. The rearrangement uses TRBV12-5 and TRBJ2-1, with 7 bases matching TRBD1. CDR1 is LGHNT and CDR2 is FRNRAP in the germline V gene. The V gene end was trimmed by 3 bases and the J gene end by 4 bases; junction bases not matched to a gene: 9. CDR3 length equals 16 residues.

This clonotype was seen at least ten times. This sequence joins TRBV5-6 and TRBJ2-1, with 12 positions matching TRBD2. V lost 2 bases to trimming and J lost 5 bases; unmatched junction nucleotides: 2. Germline V gene sequence: CDR1 SGHDT, CDR2 YYEEEE. The CDR3 totals 15 residues. The CDR3 nucleotides are TGTGCCAGCAGCTTTCTAGCGGGAGGGAACAATGAGCAGTTCTTC. Translated, it gives CASSFLAGGNNEQFF.

The V gene is TRBV29-1, the J gene TRBJ2-3; 10 bases are shared with TRBD2. Unmatched junction bases numbered 11, after V lost 4 bases and J lost 4 bases. Germline CDR1 reads SQVTM; CDR2 reads ANQGSEA. This CDR3 spans 16 amino acids. CDR3 bases: TGCAGCGTTGTTCCCATAGCGGGAGGTTCCTCAGATACGCAGTATTTT. As protein: CSVVPIAGGSSDTQYF.

The J gene is TRBJ2-7, the V gene TRBV20-1, with D maybe TRBD1 (5 bases). Germline-derived CDR1 and CDR2 are DFQATT and SNEGSKA (reference sequence). CDR3 length: 12 amino acids. Trimming shortened V by 2 bases and J by 4 bases, and 9 bases separated the two germline ends. Here the CDR3 reads CSARPGPYEQYF. CDR3 nucleotides: TGCAGTGCTAGACCAGGGCCATACGAGCAGTACTTC.

On this clonotype: This may come from a read error, since a much larger clone is one base off. This sequence joins TRBV20-1 and TRBJ2-5; D tentatively fits TRBD1 or TRBD2 (6 bases each). Trimming shortened V by 5 bases and J by 0 bases, and 16 bases separated the two germline ends. This CDR3 is built from 15 residues. Germline V lookup: CDR1 DFQATT, CDR2 SNEGSKA (reference sequence). The chain's CDR3 is CSADQRGGYQETQYF. Here the CDR3 DNA reads TGCAGTGCTGATCAGAGAGGGGGGTACCAAGAGACCCAGTACTTC.

The chain is built from TRBV13 and TRBJ2-7, with 10 nucleotides matching TRBD2. The CDR3 covers 16 residues. Germline V gives CDR1 PRHDT, CDR2 FYEKMQ (reference sequence). Trimming removed 5 bases from V and 7 bases from J; junction bases left unmatched: 14. The CDR3 reads CASSNSELAGKGEQYF. The CDR3 nucleotides read TGTGCCAGCAGCAACAGCGAACTAGCGGGAAAGGGGGAGCAGTACTTC.

The V call is TRBV21-1, the J call TRBJ1-3; TRBD1 reflects the table's D call only, with no check against the DNA. TRBV21-1 represents a pseudogene. The CDR3 runs to 16 residues. CDR3 protein: CASRRSGRISGNTIYF. In DNA form, the CDR3 reads TGTGCCAGCAGGCGTTCGGGAAGGATCTCTGGAAACACCATATATTTT.

In this sample, this clonotype turned up many times. The rearrangement links TRBV15 to TRBJ1-5; 9 nucleotides line up with TRBD1. The CDR3 runs 17 residues. The trim removed 0 bases at V and 2 bases at J, leaving 5 bases unmatched. Germline values: CDR1 LNHNV, CDR2 YYDKDF (reference sequence). CDR3 loop: CATSRDLTGGGNQPQHF. The DNA of the CDR3 is TGTGCCACCAGCAGAGATCTGACAGGGGGTGGCAATCAGCCCCAGCATTTT.

This clonotype has a count of ten or more. The V gene is TRBV20-1, the J gene TRBJ1-5; no clear D gene. The CDR3 runs 17 residues. Trimming cost V 3 bases and J 0 bases, with 18 bases left between them. Germline CDR1 and CDR2: DFQATT and SNEGSKA (reference sequence). The CDR3 coding sequence is TGCAGTGCTAGTCGAACGCGGACCGATTATAGCAATCAGCCCCAGCATTTT. Encoded protein: CSASRTRTDYSNQPQHF.

This clonotype was counted between two and nine times. V gene TRBV6-1 combines with J gene TRBJ1-5, with 7 bases that match TRBD1. The CDR3 covers 13 residues. In germline, CDR1 is MNHNS, CDR2 SASEGT. V dropped 4 bases and J dropped 5; count of bases not matched to a gene: 2. The CDR3 DNA is TGTGCCAGCAGTGCGGACAGGTATCAGCCCCAGCATTTT. It codes for CASSADRYQPQHF.

The chain employs TRBV5-5 and TRBJ2-1; the D gene could be TRBD1 or TRBD2 (6 bases each). V lost 2 bases and J lost 5, with 17 bases in between. Germline V gene data show CDR1 as SGHKS and CDR2 as YYEKEE (reference sequence). The length of the CDR3 is 16 residues. The DNA of the CDR3 is TGTGCCAGCAGCTTATCTGGGTGGGGGGCCAACAATGAGCAGTTCTTC. This encodes CASSLSGWGANNEQFF. The full variable domain, its missing parts supplied by reference TRBV5-5 and TRBJ2-1, is DAGVTQSPTHLIKTRGQQVTLRCSPISGHKSVSWYQQVLGQGPQFIFQYYEKEERGRGNFPDRFSARQFPNYSSELNVNALLLGDSALYLCASSLSGWGANNEQFFGPGTRLTVL.

In this sample, this clonotype turned up many times. V usage is TRBV4-2 and J usage is TRBJ2-7; tentatively, D is TRBD1 or TRBD2 (5 bases each). The CDR3 is made up of 14 amino acids. Germline-derived CDR1 and CDR2 are LGHNA and YNFKEQ. The V and J ends lost 6 bases and 5 bases respectively, with 17 bases between them. The DNA for the CDR3 is TGTGCCAGCAGTTCGGGACGCCCGGGCGACGAGCAGTACTTC. Translated: CASSSGRPGDEQYF.

The chain carries TRBV6-5 and TRBJ2-3; TRBD2 matches 7 bases. The CDR3 contains 16 residues. V shed 2 bases, J shed 3 bases, and the junction held 8 bases outside the gene matches. CDR1 and CDR2 from the germline V gene are MNHEY and SVGAGI. In DNA, the CDR3 is TGTGCCAGCAGTTACCCGGGACTACCCAAAACAGATACGCAGTATTTT. The encoded protein is CASSYPGLPKTDTQYF.